This T cell receptor beta chain emerged from a study of shared clonotypes between healthy human individuals. Study-wide background: The composition of the donors was a couple of women and a few men aged 18 to 49.

Study observations and caveats: The researchers took only blood, and tissue repertoires probably look different. A generally larger estimated richness was seen in naive subsets than in memory subsets.

For every subset, genomic DNA was evenly distributed across several immunoSEQ plates. Assay used: immunoSEQ multiplex PCR; TCRdb lists only in-frame clones, some missing. The sample lists about 1 million clones; about 77% were seen once. Trimming took off 1 base at V and 0 bases at J, with 22 bases between the two ends. CDR1 is SGHTA and CDR2 is FQGTGA in the germline V gene. The CDR3 is 20 residues long. Of note for this clone: Its antigen is as yet unknown.

The sequence was collected from a man younger than 35 in good health. The V call is TRBV7-3, the J call TRBJ1-5, with D perhaps TRBD1 (5 bases). Sequencing used memory CD4+ T cells sorted from blood. Regarding subset: CD45RA-negative fraction. CDR3 sequence: CASSLIRGDCRVGSNQPQHF. Here the CDR3 DNA reads TGTGCCAGCAGCTTAATAAGAGGGGACTGCAGGGTGGGTAGCAATCAGCCCCAGCATTTT.